This entry lists 10 T cell receptor beta chains sequenced from one sample in a study of identical twins (TCRdb year 2016). The method behind the library was 5' RACE. Sequencer: Illumina HiSeq 2000. Through fastp at Q25 and MiXCR, TCRdb rebuilt clones from the public reads, retaining in-frame beta chains. Rows with one shared CDR3 protein collapse into an entry with the most common genes and DNA. For this sample there are 280,000 or so distinct CDR3 sequences; approximately 8.5% appear just once. Roughly 2.1% of the sample is held by the ten biggest clonotypes. This same sample was also taken into another study, of yellow fever vaccine responses in identical twins.

The sequencing input was memory (CD45RO+) T cells sorted from blood. This specimen's cell subset or site label, per the study, means: CD45RO+ enriched T cells. The receptors stem from a woman under 30 in good health.

This clonotype came up many times. This chain uses TRBV5-1 with TRBJ2-7; D remains unclear. V was cut by 3 bases and J by 2 bases, with 15 bases left in between. Germline V gene lookup returns CDR1 SGHRS and CDR2 YFSETQ. The CDR3 totals 15 residues. CDR3 coding DNA: TGCGCCAGCAGCTCTCTCTCGAACGGTCCCTACGAGCAGTACTTC. Translated: CASSSLSNGPYEQYF. The variable domain in full, with the rest retrieved from reference TRBV5-1 and TRBJ2-7, is KAGVTQTPRYLIKTRGQQVTLSCSPISGHRSVSWYQQTPGQGLQFLFEYFSETQRNKGNFPGRFSGRQFSNSRSEMNVSTLELGDSALYLCASSSLSNGPYEQYFGPGTRLTVT.

This clonotype was observed at least ten times. This chain uses TRBV20-1 with TRBJ1-3; D remains ambiguous. The CDR3 has 14 amino acids. CDR1 DFQATT and CDR2 SNEGSKA come from the germline V gene (reference sequence). V was trimmed by 5 bases and J by 1 base, leaving 12 bases between them. The CDR3 loop reads CSAAHSASGNTIYF. The CDR3 bases are TGCAGTGCTGCCCACAGCGCTTCTGGAAACACCATATATTTT.

The chain has TRBV5-1 and TRBJ1-1; D possibly corresponds to TRBD1 (5 bases). Germline CDR1 reads SGHRS; CDR2 reads YFSETQ. The CDR3 is made up of 15 amino acids. The V end lost 3 bases, the J end lost 0 bases, and 12 bases lay between the germline ends. This CDR3 is CASSSQGNMNTEAFF. CDR3 nucleotide sequence: TGCGCCAGCAGCTCTCAGGGCAATATGAACACTGAAGCTTTCTTT.

This clonotype was seen many times. CDR3 nucleotides: TGCGCCAGCAGCCCGCTCCCAGCGGGAGGGCAAGAGACCCAGTACTTC. Translated, it gives CASSPLPAGGQETQYF. The chain links TRBV5-1 to TRBJ2-5; 10 bases line up with TRBD2. Germline-derived CDR1 and CDR2 are SGHRS and YFSETQ. This CDR3 spans 16 amino acids. The junction had 8 bases not matched to a gene; V was cut back by 4 bases and J by 2 bases.

The rearrangement links TRBV28 to TRBJ2-2; weak D call: TRBD2 (7 bases). Trimming stripped 7 bases from V and 5 bases from J, with 20 bases between. Germline V CDR1 and CDR2: MDHEN, SYDVKM. CDR3 length equals 16 residues. This chain's CDR3 is CASTKGGGASTGELFF. CDR3 in DNA: TGTGCCAGCACCAAGGGTGGGGGGGCATCAACCGGGGAGCTGTTTTTT.

The chain combines TRBV3-1 with TRBJ2-2; 7 bases agree with TRBD2. Per the germline V gene, CDR1 is LGHDT and CDR2 is YNNKEL (reference sequence). J was trimmed by 2 bases and V by 1 base; bases with no gene match: 4. The CDR3 is 16 amino acids. The CDR3 spells CASSQGPGGNTGELFF. CDR3 in DNA: TGTGCCAGCAGCCAAGGTCCGGGGGGAAACACCGGGGAGCTGTTTTTT. Full variable domain (rest looked up from reference TRBV3-1 and TRBJ2-2): DTAVSQTPKYLVTQMGNDKSIKCEQNLGHDTMYWYKQDSKKFLKIMFSYNNKELIINETVPNRFSPKSPDKAHLNLHINSLELGDSAVYFCASSQGPGGNTGELFFGEGSRLTVL.

This clonotype came up many times. CDR3 coding DNA: TGTGCCAGCAGTTTGTCGGTGGGTGGCTACACCTTC. Translating it yields CASSLSVGGYTF. This chain joins TRBV12-3 or TRBV12-4 and TRBJ1-2; D is uncertain. The CDR3 is made up of 12 amino acids. Trimming cost V 3 bases and J 7 bases, with 9 bases left between them.

The V call is TRBV5-1, the J call TRBJ1-1, with a weak D call TRBD1 (5 bases). The CDR3 has 14 residues. The germline V gene encodes CDR1 SGHRS and CDR2 YFSETQ. Trimming removed 0 bases at V and 7 bases at J, with 13 bases between. The DNA for the CDR3 is TGCGCCAGCAGCTTGGGATTTCGGACATTTGAAGCTTTCTTT. Translated: CASSLGFRTFEAFF.

This clonotype has ten or more counts. The V call is TRBV11-2, the J call TRBJ1-6, with D unresolved. This CDR3 contains 15 residues. Trimming removed 5 bases at V and 0 bases at J, with 8 bases between. Germline CDR1 and CDR2: SGHAT and FQNNGV. Here the CDR3 DNA reads TGTGCCAGCAGCAAAGAGAGCTCCTATAATTCACCCCTCCACTTT. As protein: CASSKESSYNSPLHF.

In this sample, this clonotype turned up many times. This chain uses TRBV20-1 with TRBJ2-7; D is possibly TRBD2 (6 bases). This CDR3 has 13 amino acids. Trimming shortened V by 3 bases and J by 0 bases, and 9 bases separated the two germline ends. The germline V gene encodes CDR1 DFQATT and CDR2 SNEGSKA (reference sequence). CDR3 region: CSARPGSSYEQYF. The CDR3 nucleotides read TGCAGTGCTAGGCCCGGGAGCTCCTACGAGCAGTACTTC.